This is a list of T cell receptor beta chains from one sample in a study of blood T cell repertoires in COVID-19. Sequencing used immunoSEQ multiplex PCR; TCRdb keeps in-frame clones, though not all of them. There are about 89,000 clones in the sample; approximately 79% occur only once, and roughly an eighth lies in the top ten. Source material: peripheral blood. Receptors originate from an elderly woman with acute or convalescent COVID-19. CDR3s include the opening cysteine and the closing phenylalanine or tryptophan.

TRBJ1-2 TRBV18 CASSPGEAYGYTF
TRBJ1-1 TRBV30 CAWTSRVQGLGEAFF
TRBJ1-2 TRBV7-9 CASSQTGPDGYTF
TRBJ2-3 TRBV29-1 CSVGAGGLTDTQYF
TRBJ2-4 TRBV7-9 CASSLDKAKNIQYF
TRBJ1-2 TRBV19 CASSIDRKTLYGYTF
TRBJ1-2 TRBV4-3 CASSQDPEGVNYGYTF
TRBJ1-2 TRBV18 CASSPTAGGGYTF
TRBJ1-1 TRBV19 CASSKRSAEVNTEAFF
TRBJ1-5 TRBV2 CASAVDQPQHF
TRBJ2-2 TRBV28 CASSLSGTGELFF
TRBJ1-2 TRBV6-1 CASSEMTGPNYGYTF
TRBJ1-2 TRBV2 CVTRQGANYGYTF
TRBJ1-1 TRBV19 CASSISGLNTEAFF
TRBJ1-2 TRBV10-3 CAISEGQGNYGYTF
TRBJ2-3 TRBV28 CAIRGGWTDTQYF
TRBJ1-2 TRBV7-5 CARSLGRITGGEGYTF
TRBJ2-2 TRBV7-7 CASSLEGLAGGTGELFF
TRBJ2-7 TRBV28 CASSFSPGLGAVAYEQYF
TRBJ1-1 TRBV27 CASSFLAMNTEAFF
TRBJ1-2 TRBV19 CASSQTGGGYTF
TRBJ1-4 TRBV7-8 CASSFRRGDEKLFF
TRBJ1-1 TRBV4-1 CASSQEGQGPLWGAFF
TRBJ2-7 TRBV10-3 CAISGRTGGDLSYEQYF
TRBJ2-3 TRBV7-3 CASSLYRESGDTQYF
TRBJ2-5 TRBV5-1 CASSLATGQETQYF
TRBJ1-2 TRBV19 CASSTSRVAYGYTF
TRBJ1-6 TRBV6-5 CASSYRTYYPPLHF
TRBJ1-2 TRBV5-1 CASSLGNLAGLYGYTF
TRBJ1-1 TRBV6-5 CASRWGVNTEAFF
TRBJ2-1 TRBV7-2 CASSLERGGQFF
TRBJ2-7 TRBV6-5 CASSYRGGVSSYEQYF
TRBJ1-2 TRBV7-9 CASSLGQVSGYGYTF
TRBJ2-7 TRBV12-5 CASGLVFVKGGHEQYF
TRBJ1-2 TRBV5-4 CASSFSSAGGYTF
TRBJ1-3 TRBV19 CASTRGQGNTIYF
TRBJ1-2 TRBV2 CASSEFGRSLGGYTF
TRBJ2-7 TRBV10-3 CAISESRGDYEQYF
TRBJ2-1 TRBV14 CASSQGSSSYNEQFF
TRBJ1-2 TRBV2 CASSEARNSYYGYTF
TRBJ1-4 TRBV5-4 CASTSGVTNEKLFF
TRBJ1-1 TRBV11-3 CASSGEGVPNTEAFF